The entry below gives a single T cell receptor (beta chain) sequence along with its context. Antigen: not known. V lost 5 bases, J lost 2 bases, and 14 bases lay in between. This CDR3 contains 14 residues. Germline CDR1 is SGHRS and CDR2 is YFSETQ. TCRdb redid the calling of the reads with MiXCR, one entry per CDR3 protein. The table records some 500,000 distinct CDR3 sequences, around 35% of them present only once. The record originates from a study of T cell repertoires in cytomegalovirus infection. V usage is TRBV5-1 and J usage is TRBJ2-7; the D is unclear. The receptor was isolated from a human donor in good health (CMV status not recorded). Some clones in this sample may be carry-over from other donors' samples. The source was cultured PBMCs, collected from culture after CMV antigen stimulation. The DNA of the CDR3 is TGCGCCAGCAGTCCCATACGGGCAGCCTACGAGCAGTACTTC. This gives the protein CASSPIRAAYEQYF.